This T cell receptor beta chain was profiled in a study of early T cells in non-severe SARS-CoV-2 infection. Study information: The input, bulk RNA from unsorted whole blood, was sequenced, and chains were unpaired.

Study-level results: Private and CD4 specificities were missed by VDJdb matching, skewed to anti-spike CD8.

CDR1 and CDR2 from the germline V gene are DFQATT and SNEGSKA (reference sequence). The CDR3 is made up of 13 amino acids. Researchers attached unique molecular identifiers to individual cDNA molecules. One entry per CDR3 protein results from TCRdb running MiXCR on the 5' RACE reads. The sample shows tens of thousands of distinct CDR3 sequences, approximately 15% of them seen only once. At least ten counts were recorded for this clonotype. Its antigen is unknown. An end of the junction differs from the germline gene, which may be a read error. Sequencing was performed on whole blood. This receptor was identified in an adult who was a healthcare worker with PCR-confirmed SARS-CoV-2 infection or an uninfected control (not recorded which). The J gene is TRBJ2-1, the V gene TRBV20-1; D uncertain. The CDR3 region has the DNA TGCAGTGCTGGAGAGACTTATTACAATGAGCAGTTCTTC. Its translation is CSAGETYYNEQFF.